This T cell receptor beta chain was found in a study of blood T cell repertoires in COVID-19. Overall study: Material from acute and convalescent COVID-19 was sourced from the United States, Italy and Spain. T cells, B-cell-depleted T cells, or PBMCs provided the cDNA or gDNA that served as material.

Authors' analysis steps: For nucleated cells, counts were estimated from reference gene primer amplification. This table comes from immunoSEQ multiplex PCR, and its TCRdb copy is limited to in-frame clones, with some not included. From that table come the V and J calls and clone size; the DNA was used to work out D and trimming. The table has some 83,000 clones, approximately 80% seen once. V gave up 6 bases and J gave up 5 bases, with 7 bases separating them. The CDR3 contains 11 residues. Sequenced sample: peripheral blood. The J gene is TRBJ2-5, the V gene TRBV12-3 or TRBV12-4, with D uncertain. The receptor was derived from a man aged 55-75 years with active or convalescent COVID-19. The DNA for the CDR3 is TGTGCCAGCAGATCGTATGAGACCCAGTACTTC. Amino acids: CASRSYETQYF.